The present entry profiles one T cell receptor (beta chain) with its context. This entry comes from a study of blood T cell repertoires in COVID-19. V gave up 0 bases and J gave up 8 bases, with 10 bases separating them. CDR1 KGHSH and CDR2 LQKENI come from the germline V gene. CDR3 size: 13 residues. As processed by the authors: Amplification from reference gene primers served as the basis for estimated nucleated cell counts. Libraries were prepared by immunoSEQ multiplex PCR; TCRdb keeps only in-frame clonotypes and omits some of them. That table is the source of V, J and clone size, and D and trimming were worked out from the DNA. The data contain 50,000 to 55,000 clones, more than 75% of them singletons.

The receptor was derived from a man aged 50 to 59 with active COVID-19. Sequenced material: peripheral blood. The chain has TRBV18 and TRBJ1-1; maybe TRBD1 (6 bases). The CDR3 here is CASSPPGAGEAFF. The DNA for the CDR3 is TGTGCCAGCTCACCACCGGGGGCAGGGGAAGCTTTCTTT.